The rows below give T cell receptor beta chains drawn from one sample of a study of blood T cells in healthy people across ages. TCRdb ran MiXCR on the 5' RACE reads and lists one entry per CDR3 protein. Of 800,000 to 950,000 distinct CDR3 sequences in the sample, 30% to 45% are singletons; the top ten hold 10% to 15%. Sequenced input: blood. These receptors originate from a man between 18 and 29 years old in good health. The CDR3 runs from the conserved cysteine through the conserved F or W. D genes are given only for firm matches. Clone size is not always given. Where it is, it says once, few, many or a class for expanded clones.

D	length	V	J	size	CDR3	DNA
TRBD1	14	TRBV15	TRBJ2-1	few	CATSTGDSYNEQFF	TGTGCCACCAGTACAGGGGACTCCTACAATGAGCAGTTCTTC
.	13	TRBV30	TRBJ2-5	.	CAWSVGGRETQYF	TGTGCCTGGAGTGTGGGGGGCCGGGAGACCCAGTACTTC
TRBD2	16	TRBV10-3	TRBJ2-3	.	CAIRRTSGGTTDTQYF	TGTGCCATCAGGAGGACTAGCGGGGGGACTACTGATACGCAGTATTTT
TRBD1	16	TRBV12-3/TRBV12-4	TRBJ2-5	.	CASSRSGTGLRETQYF	TGTGCCAGCAGTAGATCCGGGACAGGGTTACGGGAGACCCAGTACTTC
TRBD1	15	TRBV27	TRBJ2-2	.	CASSFWDRDTGELFF	TGTGCCAGCAGTTTCTGGGACAGGGACACCGGGGAGCTGTTTTTT
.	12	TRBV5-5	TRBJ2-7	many	CASSPLTDEQYF	TGTGCCAGCAGCCCTCTGACAGACGAGCAGTACTTC
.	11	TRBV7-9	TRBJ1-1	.	CASTRGKGAFF	TGTGCCAGCACCCGGGGGAAGGGGGCTTTCTTT
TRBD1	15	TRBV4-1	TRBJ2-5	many	CASSSPGQNQETQYF	TGCGCCAGCAGTTCCCCGGGACAGAACCAAGAGACCCAGTACTTC
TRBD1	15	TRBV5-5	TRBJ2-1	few	CASSSPDRGLDEQFF	TGTGCCAGCAGCTCCCCGGACAGGGGTTTGGATGAGCAGTTCTTC
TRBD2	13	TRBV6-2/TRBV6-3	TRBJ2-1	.	CASSGDYQETQFF	TGTGCCAGCAGTGGGGACTACCAAGAGACCCAGTTCTTC